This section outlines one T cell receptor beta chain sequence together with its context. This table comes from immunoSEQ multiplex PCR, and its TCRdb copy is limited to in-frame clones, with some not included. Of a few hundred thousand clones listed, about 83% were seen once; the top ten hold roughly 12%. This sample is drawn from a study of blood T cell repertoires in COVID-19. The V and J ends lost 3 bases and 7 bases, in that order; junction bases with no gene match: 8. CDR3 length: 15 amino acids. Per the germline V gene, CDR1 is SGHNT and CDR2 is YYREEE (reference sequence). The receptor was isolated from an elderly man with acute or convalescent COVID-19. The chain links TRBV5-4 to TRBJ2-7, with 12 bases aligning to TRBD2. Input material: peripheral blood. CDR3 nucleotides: TGTGCCAGCAGCTCCGGACTAGCGGGGCGACGGGAGCAGTACTTC. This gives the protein CASSSGLAGRREQYF.